One sample yielded the 8 T cell receptor beta chains listed below, sequenced in a study of shared clonotypes between healthy human individuals. Measured with immunoSEQ multiplex PCR; TCRdb has only the in-frame clones, and not every one. The sample consists of some 550,000 clones, more than 95% of them appearing once. The sequenced material came from naive CD4+ T cells sorted from blood. The subset is: CD45RA+ positively selected. The receptors here all came from a woman in her twenties or thirties in good health.

Of note for this clone: The identical CDR3 is also encoded by other nucleotide sequences in the sample. This chain joins TRBV11-2 and TRBJ2-5; D might be TRBD2 (7 bases). This CDR3 comprises 13 residues. The V end was cut by 3 bases, the J end by 4 bases, with 9 bases between. The V gene's germline CDR1 is SGHAT and CDR2 FQNNGV. For the CDR3, the DNA is TGTGCCAGCAGCTTGGGGGGGCGAGAGACCCAGTACTTC. Translation: CASSLGGRETQYF.

The chain joins TRBV19 to TRBJ1-5; weak D call: TRBD1 (6 bases). The CDR3 is 16 amino acids. Trimming pared 6 bases from V and 0 bases from J, leaving 15 bases between. From germline, CDR1 is LNHDA and CDR2 SQIVND (reference sequence). For the CDR3, the DNA is TGTGCCAGTAGATCGACAGGTGATAATAGCAATCAGCCCCAGCATTTT. Translated, it gives CASRSTGDNSNQPQHF. The full variable domain, in which reference TRBV19 and TRBJ1-5 provide the parts outside the CDR3, is DGGITQSPKYLFRKEGQNVTLSCEQNLNHDAMYWYRQDPGQGLRLIYYSQIVNDFQKGDIAEGYSVSREKKESFPLTVTSAQKNPTAFYLCASRSTGDNSNQPQHFGDGTRLSIL.

The chain uses TRBV6-4 and TRBJ2-3; 14 nucleotides align to TRBD2. The CDR3 extends over 16 amino acids. Germline lookup yields CDR1 MRHNA and CDR2 SNTAGT. The trim removed 4 bases at V and 5 bases at J, leaving 5 bases unmatched. The CDR3 reads CASSAGLAGGRDTQYF. The CDR3 nucleotides read TGTGCCAGCAGTGCCGGACTAGCGGGAGGTAGAGATACGCAGTATTTT.

The chain links TRBV7-9 to TRBJ2-4; perhaps TRBD1 as D (5 bases). Germline V lookup: CDR1 SEHNR, CDR2 FQNEAQ (reference sequence). With 4 bases removed from V and 8 bases from J, the gap between germline ends came to 12 bases. CDR3 size: 13 residues. CDR3 in DNA: TGTGCCAGCAGCTCAAAAAGCAGGGACATTCAGTACTTC. The encoded protein is CASSSKSRDIQYF.

The chain joins TRBV28 to TRBJ2-1, with 7 nucleotides matching TRBD1. The J segment lost 9 bases and the V segment lost 6 bases, leaving 8 bases of the junction unmatched. Germline CDR1 MDHEN, CDR2 SYDVKM. The CDR3 loop spans 13 amino acids. The CDR3 bases are TGTGCCAGCAGCCAACAGGGGCCCATTGAGCAGTTCTTC. This codes for CASSQQGPIEQFF.

The chain carries TRBV6-5 and TRBJ1-4; TRBD1 is a possible D gene (5 bases). The ends were cut back, 10 bases at V and 5 bases at J, with 20 bases in the middle. CDR3 length: 15 amino acids. Germline lookup yields CDR1 MNHEY and CDR2 SVGAGI. DNA of the CDR3: TGTGCCACCGGTTACGGGGGGTCGGGGAATGAAAAACTGTTTTTT. Its translation is CATGYGGSGNEKLFF.

The chain joins TRBV6-1 to TRBJ2-5, with D possibly being TRBD1 or TRBD2 (5 bases each). Germline loops: CDR1 MNHNS, CDR2 SASEGT. The V gene lost 4 bases and the J gene lost 2 bases, with 14 bases spanning the gap. The CDR3 is 15 amino acids. CDR3 region: CASSAGTGIQETQYF. The CDR3, as DNA: TGTGCCAGCAGTGCGGGGACGGGCATTCAAGAGACCCAGTACTTC.

The chain's CDR3 is CASSESTSGGYNEQFF. The CDR3 DNA is TGCGCCAGCAGTGAGTCTACTAGCGGAGGATACAATGAGCAGTTCTTC. The chain uses TRBV10-1 and TRBJ2-1, with TRBD2 identical over 8 bases. J was trimmed by 4 bases and V by 0 bases; bases with no gene match: 5. Germline-derived CDR1 and CDR2 are WNHNN and SYGVQD (reference sequence). The CDR3 is made up of 16 amino acids.